This T cell receptor (beta chain) is from a study of blood T cells in healthy people across ages. Findings and limits, study-wide: Diversity estimates drawn from one million T cells were deemed underestimates.

Details on this clonotype: Its antigen is still unknown.

At least 6.5 million PBMCs were isolated per sample. Germline CDR1 and CDR2: DFQATT and SNEGSKA (reference sequence). Germline trimming cut 3 bases from V and 5 bases from J; bases unmatched to any gene: 8. This CDR3 is 16 amino acids long. Alongside a J-beta primer mix, a sample-barcoded 5' primer served in a second PCR lasting about 6 to 11 cycles. TCRdb called the 5' RACE reads again in MiXCR, with one record for every CDR3 protein. The sample includes under 2,000,000 distinct CDR3 sequences, roughly 50% of them seen just once. Sequencing was performed on blood. This TCR was sampled from a woman in her 40s in good health. The J gene is TRBJ2-5, the V gene TRBV20-1, with 14 nucleotides matching TRBD2. This CDR3 is CSASPSRTSGRETQYF. Here the CDR3 DNA reads TGCAGTGCTAGCCCGTCTAGGACTAGCGGGAGGGAGACCCAGTACTTC.